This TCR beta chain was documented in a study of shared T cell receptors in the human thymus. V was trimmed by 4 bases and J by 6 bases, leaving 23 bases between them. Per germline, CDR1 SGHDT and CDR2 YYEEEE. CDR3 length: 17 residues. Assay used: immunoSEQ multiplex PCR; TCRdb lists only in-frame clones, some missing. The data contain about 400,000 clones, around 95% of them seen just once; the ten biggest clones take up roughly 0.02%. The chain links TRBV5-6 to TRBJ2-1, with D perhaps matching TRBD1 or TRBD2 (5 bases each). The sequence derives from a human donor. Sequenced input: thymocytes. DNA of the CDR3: TGTGCCAGCAGCCTGCCCCCGGGCCAGGGTGGGACCAATGAGCAGTTCTTC. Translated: CASSLPPGQGGTNEQFF.